This paragraph reports one T cell receptor beta chain. The antigen is undetermined. The protocol was immunoSEQ multiplex PCR, while the TCRdb copy is restricted to in-frame clones and leaves out a portion. The sample has about 82,000 clones, 75% to 90% seen once. The sample belongs to a study of T cell responses to AZD1222 COVID-19 vaccine. Findings and limits, study-wide: Only 5 or 6 people who got AZD1222 tested seropositive at baseline. Sampling captured repertoires only after the peak T cell response. The span of vaccine-associated CD4 TCRs extended across spike, with dominance at 160-218 and 743-854. In a largely white British group with more females than males, clonal diversity was possibly underestimated.

The CDR3 runs 13 residues. Germline V CDR1 and CDR2: MRHNA, SNTAGT. Deletions cut 6 bases from V and 4 bases from J, with 10 bases between. The sequences come from peripheral blood, collected 28 days after the second AZD1222 dose. This TCR derives from an adult who received the AZD1222 COVID-19 vaccine. This chain links TRBV6-4 with TRBJ1-5, with D possibly being TRBD1 (5 bases). DNA of the CDR3: TGTGCCAGCAGCTGGGGCCCAAATCAGCCCCAGCATTTT. It yields the protein CASSWGPNQPQHF.